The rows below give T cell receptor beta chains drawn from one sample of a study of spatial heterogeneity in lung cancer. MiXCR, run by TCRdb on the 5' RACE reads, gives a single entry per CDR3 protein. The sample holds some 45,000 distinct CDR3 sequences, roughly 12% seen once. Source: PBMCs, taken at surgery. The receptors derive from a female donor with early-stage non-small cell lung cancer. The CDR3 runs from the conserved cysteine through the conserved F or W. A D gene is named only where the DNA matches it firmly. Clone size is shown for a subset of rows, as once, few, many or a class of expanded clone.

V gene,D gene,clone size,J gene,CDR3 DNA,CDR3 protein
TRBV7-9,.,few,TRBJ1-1,TGTGCCAGCAGTCCCGCGGACACTGAAGCTTTCTTT,CASSPADTEAFF
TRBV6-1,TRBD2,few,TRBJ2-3,TGTGCCAGCTCACGACTAGCGGGGGCCACAGATACGCAGTATTTT,CASSRLAGATDTQYF
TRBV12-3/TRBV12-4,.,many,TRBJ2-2,TGTGCCAGCAGTTCGCCGGGAACCGCGAACACCGGGGAGCTGTTTTTT,CASSSPGTANTGELFF
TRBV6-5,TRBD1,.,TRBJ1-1,TGTGCCAGCAGCTCCGAGAGAGGACAGGGAAGTGAAGCTTTCTTT,CASSSERGQGSEAFF
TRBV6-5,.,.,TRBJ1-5,TGTGCCACCGCCGGGGGACCAAATCAGCCCCAGCATTTT,CATAGGPNQPQHF
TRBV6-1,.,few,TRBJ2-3,TGTGCCAGCAGTGAAAGCAGGGGCCCAGATACGCAGTATTTT,CASSESRGPDTQYF
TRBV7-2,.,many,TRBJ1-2,TGTGCCAGCAGCCCAACAACTAACTATGGCTACACCTTC,CASSPTTNYGYTF
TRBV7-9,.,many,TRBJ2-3,TGTGCCAGCAGCTTAGCAGGGGGGGAAACAGATACGCAGTATTTT,CASSLAGGETDTQYF
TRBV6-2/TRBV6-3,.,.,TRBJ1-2,TGTGCCAGCAGTCCAATGGAACATCCCAGAGTTCACTATGGCTACACCTTC,CASSPMEHPRVHYGYTF
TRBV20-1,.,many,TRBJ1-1,TGCAGTGCCAGCCGGGGGGTGAACACTGAAGCTTTCTTT,CSASRGVNTEAFF
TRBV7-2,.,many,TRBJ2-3,TGTGCCAGCAGCCACGATTGGGGCCCACAGTATTTT,CASSHDWGPQYF
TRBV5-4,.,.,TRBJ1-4,TGTGCCAGCAGCGCCCGGGGACCTAATGAAAAACTGTTTTTT,CASSARGPNEKLFF
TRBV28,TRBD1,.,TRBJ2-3,TGTGCCAGCAGTTTGTCCCAGGGGGCAAGAGATACGCAGTATTTT,CASSLSQGARDTQYF
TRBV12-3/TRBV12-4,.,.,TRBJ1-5,TGTGCCAGCAGTTTAGGGGGCGGGGGTGTCCAGCCCCAGCATTTT,CASSLGGGGVQPQHF
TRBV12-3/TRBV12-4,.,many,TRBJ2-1,TGTGCCAGCAGCCGGGCCAATGAGCAGTTCTTC,CASSRANEQFF
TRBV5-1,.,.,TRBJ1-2,TGCGCCAGCAGCTCTTCGGACAACTATGGCTACACCTTC,CASSSSDNYGYTF
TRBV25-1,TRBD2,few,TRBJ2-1,TGTGCCAGCAGTGAAGGCGGGGGGTACAATGAGCAGTTCTTC,CASSEGGGYNEQFF
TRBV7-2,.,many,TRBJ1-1,TGTGCCAGCAGCTTAGCGGTGAACCAGGGCACTGAAGCTTTCTTT,CASSLAVNQGTEAFF
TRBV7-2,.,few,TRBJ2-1,TGTGCCAGCACCAGCGGGACAGCCAATGAGCAGTTCTTC,CASTSGTANEQFF
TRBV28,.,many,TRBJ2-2,TGTGCCAGCAGCGCGACTAGGGTCACCGGGGAGCTGTTTTTT,CASSATRVTGELFF
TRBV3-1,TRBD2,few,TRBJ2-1,TGTGCCAGCAGCCAAGTTGGCGGGGGGCCAACCAATGAGCAGTTCTTC,CASSQVGGGPTNEQFF
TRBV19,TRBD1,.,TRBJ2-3,TGTGCCAGTGGGGGCAGGGGGTCGGCAGATACGCAGTATTTT,CASGGRGSADTQYF
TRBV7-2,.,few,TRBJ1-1,TGTGCCAGCAGTATGCCTGAAGCTGAAGCTTTCTTT,CASSMPEAEAFF
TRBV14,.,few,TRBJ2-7,TGTGCCAGCAGCCAACTTAACTACGAGCAGTACTTC,CASSQLNYEQYF
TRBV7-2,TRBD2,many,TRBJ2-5,TGTGCCAGCAGCCCTCTCAGTGGAGGACTAGGGAGAGAGACCCAGTACTTC,CASSPLSGGLGRETQYF
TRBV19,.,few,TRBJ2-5,TGTGCCAGTAGTATTGGCCTAGGACTGCAAGAGACCCAGTACTTC,CASSIGLGLQETQYF
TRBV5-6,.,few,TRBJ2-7,TGTGCCAGCAGCGCAGGAGGGTTTGGGTTCTACGAGCAGTACTTC,CASSAGGFGFYEQYF
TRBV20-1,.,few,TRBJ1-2,TGCAGTGCTAGAGATCAGGGTGGCTATGGCTACACCTTC,CSARDQGGYGYTF
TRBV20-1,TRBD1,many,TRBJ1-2,TGCAGTGCTGGGGACAGGCGGCGGTCCTATGGCTACACCTTC,CSAGDRRRSYGYTF
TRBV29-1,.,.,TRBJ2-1,TGCAGCGATTCCACCGGGACCTACAATGAGCAGTTCTTC,CSDSTGTYNEQFF
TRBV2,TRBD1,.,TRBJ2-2,TGTGCCAGCAGCGGACAGGGGGAAACCGGGGAGCTGTTTTTT,CASSGQGETGELFF
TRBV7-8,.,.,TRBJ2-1,TGTGCCAGCAGCCCGCCAGGGGCCCTCTACAATGAGCAGTTCTTC,CASSPPGALYNEQFF
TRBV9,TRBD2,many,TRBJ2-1,TGTGCCAGCAGCGTAGAGCTAGCGGGGGAGAATGAGCAGTTCTTC,CASSVELAGENEQFF
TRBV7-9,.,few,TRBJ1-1,TGTGCCAGCAGCTTAGAGGAGAGTACCGGTACTGAAGCTTTCTTT,CASSLEESTGTEAFF
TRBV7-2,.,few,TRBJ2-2,TGTGCCAGCAGCTTGGAGGTGGGGCAGTACGCGAACACCGGGGAGCTGTTTTTT,CASSLEVGQYANTGELFF
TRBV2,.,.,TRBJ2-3,TGTGCCCTAACCCCGGGGACTGGCACAGATACGCAGTATTTT,CALTPGTGTDTQYF
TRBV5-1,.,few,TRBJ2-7,TGCGCCAGCAGCGGAGACCGGGACACACTGGGGGAGCAGTACTTC,CASSGDRDTLGEQYF
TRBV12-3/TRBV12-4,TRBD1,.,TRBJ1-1,TGTGCCAGCAGGGGACAGGCGCCGAACACTGAAGCTTTCTTT,CASRGQAPNTEAFF